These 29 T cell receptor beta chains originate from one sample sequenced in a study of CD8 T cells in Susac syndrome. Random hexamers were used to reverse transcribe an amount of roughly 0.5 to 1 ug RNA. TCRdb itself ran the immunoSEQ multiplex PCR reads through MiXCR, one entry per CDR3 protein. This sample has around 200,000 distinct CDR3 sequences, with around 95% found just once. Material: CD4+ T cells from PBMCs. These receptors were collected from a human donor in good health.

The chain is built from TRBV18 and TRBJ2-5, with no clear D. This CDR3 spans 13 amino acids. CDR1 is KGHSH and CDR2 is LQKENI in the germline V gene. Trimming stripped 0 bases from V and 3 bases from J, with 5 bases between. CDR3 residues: CASSPPSKETQYF. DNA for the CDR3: TGTGCCAGCTCACCACCGTCGAAAGAGACCCAGTACTTC.

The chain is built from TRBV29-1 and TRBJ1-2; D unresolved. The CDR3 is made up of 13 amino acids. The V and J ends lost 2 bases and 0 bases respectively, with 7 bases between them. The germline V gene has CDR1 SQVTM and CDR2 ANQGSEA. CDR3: CSVEQIPNYGYTF. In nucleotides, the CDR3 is TGCAGCGTTGAACAAATTCCTAACTATGGCTACACCTTC.

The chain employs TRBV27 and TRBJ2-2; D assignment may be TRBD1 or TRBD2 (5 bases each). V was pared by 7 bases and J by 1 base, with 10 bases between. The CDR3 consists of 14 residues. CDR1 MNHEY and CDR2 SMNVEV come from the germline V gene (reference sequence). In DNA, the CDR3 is TGTGCCAGCATGGTGGGACGGAACACCGGGGAGCTGTTTTTT. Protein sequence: CASMVGRNTGELFF.

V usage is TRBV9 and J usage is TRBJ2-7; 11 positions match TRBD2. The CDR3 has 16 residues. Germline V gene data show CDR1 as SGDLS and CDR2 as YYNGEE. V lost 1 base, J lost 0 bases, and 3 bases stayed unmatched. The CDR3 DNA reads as TGTGCCAGCAGCGTACTAGCGGGGGGTTCCTCCTACGAGCAGTACTTC. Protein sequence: CASSVLAGGSSYEQYF.

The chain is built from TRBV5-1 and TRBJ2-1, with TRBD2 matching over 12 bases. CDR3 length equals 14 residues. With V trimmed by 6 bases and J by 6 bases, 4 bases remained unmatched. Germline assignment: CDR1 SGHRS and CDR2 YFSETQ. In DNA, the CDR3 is TGCGCCAGCACCTCACTAGCGGGAGGCAATGAGCAGTTCTTC. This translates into CASTSLAGGNEQFF.

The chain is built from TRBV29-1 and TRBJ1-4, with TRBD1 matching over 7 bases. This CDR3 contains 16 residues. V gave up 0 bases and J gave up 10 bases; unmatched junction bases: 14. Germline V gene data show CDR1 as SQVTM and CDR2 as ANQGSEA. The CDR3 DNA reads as TGCAGCGTTGAAGATCCGTCGACAGGGCGGGTGGGAAAACTGTTTTTT. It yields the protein CSVEDPSTGRVGKLFF.

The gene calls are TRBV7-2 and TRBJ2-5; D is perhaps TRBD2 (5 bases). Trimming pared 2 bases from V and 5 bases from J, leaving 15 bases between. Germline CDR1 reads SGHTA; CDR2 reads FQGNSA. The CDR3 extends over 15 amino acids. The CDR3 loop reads CASSLLGILAETQYF. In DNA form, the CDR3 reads TGTGCCAGCAGCTTACTCGGGATCCTCGCCGAGACCCAGTACTTC.

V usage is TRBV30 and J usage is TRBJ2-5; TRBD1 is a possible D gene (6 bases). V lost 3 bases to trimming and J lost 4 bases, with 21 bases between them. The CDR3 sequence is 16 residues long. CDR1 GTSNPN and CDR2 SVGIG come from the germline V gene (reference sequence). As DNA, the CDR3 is TGTGCCTGGAGCCCCCCTTCTCGAACAGGGCTAGAGACCCAGTACTTC. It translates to CAWSPPSRTGLETQYF.

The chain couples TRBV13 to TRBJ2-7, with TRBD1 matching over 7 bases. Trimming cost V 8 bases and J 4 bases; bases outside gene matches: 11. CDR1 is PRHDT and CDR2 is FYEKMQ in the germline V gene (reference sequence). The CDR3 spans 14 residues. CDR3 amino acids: CASSFSGGVYEQYV. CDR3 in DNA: TGTGCCAGCTCCTTTTCAGGGGGTGTATACGAGCAGTACGTC.

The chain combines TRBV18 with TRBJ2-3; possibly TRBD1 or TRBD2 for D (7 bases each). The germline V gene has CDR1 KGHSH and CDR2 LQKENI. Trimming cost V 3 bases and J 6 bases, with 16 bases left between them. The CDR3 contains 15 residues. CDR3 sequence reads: CASSPETGRDDTQYF. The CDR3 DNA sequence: TGTGCCAGCTCACCCGAGACAGGGAGGGATGATACGCAGTATTTT.

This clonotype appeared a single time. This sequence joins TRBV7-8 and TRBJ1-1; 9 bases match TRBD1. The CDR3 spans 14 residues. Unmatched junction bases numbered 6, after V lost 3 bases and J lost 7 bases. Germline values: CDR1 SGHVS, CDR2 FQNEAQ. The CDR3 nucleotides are TGTGCCAGCAGCTTCCGGGGACAGGGAAGTGAAGCTTTCTTT. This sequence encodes CASSFRGQGSEAFF. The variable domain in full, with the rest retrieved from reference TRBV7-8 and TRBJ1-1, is GAGVSQSPRYKVAKRGQDVALRCDPISGHVSLFWYQQALGQGPEFLTYFQNEAQLDKSGLPSDRFFAERPEGSVSTLKIQRTQQEDSAVYLCASSFRGQGSEAFFGQGTRLTVV.

The CDR3 DNA reads TGTGCCGCTGGCTGGGGGAATCAGCCCCAGCATTTT. Encoded protein: CAAGWGNQPQHF. The chain uses TRBV24-1 and TRBJ1-5, with D possibly being TRBD1 (5 bases). Trimming left V 12 bases short and J 4 bases short, with 12 bases between. CDR3 length: 12 residues. Germline V gene data show CDR1 as KGHDR and CDR2 as SFDVKD.

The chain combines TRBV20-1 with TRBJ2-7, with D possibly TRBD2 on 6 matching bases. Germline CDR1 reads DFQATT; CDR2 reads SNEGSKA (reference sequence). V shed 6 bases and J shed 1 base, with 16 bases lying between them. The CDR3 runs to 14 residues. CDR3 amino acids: CSARYSGASYEQYF. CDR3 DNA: TGCAGTGCCCGCTATAGCGGAGCTTCCTACGAGCAGTACTTC.

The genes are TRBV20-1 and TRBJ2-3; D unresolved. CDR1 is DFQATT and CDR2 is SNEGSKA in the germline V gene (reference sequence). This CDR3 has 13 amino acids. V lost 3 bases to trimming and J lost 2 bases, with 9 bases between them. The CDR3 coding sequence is TGCAGTGCTAGGGCGGATATCACAGATACGCAGTATTTT. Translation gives CSARADITDTQYF.

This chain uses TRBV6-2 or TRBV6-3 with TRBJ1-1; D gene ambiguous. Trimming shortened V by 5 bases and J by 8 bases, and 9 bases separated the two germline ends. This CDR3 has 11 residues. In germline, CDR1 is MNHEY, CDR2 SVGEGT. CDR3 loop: CASSPGGEAFF. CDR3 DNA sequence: TGTGCCAGCAGTCCCGGAGGCGAAGCTTTCTTT.

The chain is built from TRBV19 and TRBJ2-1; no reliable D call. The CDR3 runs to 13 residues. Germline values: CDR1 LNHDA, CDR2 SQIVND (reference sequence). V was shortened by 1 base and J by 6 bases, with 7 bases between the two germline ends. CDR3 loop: CASSIGASNEQFF. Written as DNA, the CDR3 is TGTGCCAGTAGTATAGGGGCCAGCAATGAGCAGTTCTTC.

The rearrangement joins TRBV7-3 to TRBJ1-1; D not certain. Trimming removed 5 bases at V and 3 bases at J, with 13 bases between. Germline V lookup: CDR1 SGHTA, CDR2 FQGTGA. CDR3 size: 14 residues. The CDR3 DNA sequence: TGTGCCAGCAGCCAATCACGGGGTCACACTGAAGCTTTCTTT. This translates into CASSQSRGHTEAFF.

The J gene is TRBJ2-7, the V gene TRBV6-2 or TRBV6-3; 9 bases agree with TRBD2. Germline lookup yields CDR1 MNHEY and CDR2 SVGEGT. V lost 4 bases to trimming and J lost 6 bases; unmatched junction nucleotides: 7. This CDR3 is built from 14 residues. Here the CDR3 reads CASSSAGGPREQYV. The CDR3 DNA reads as TGTGCCAGCAGTTCTGCGGGAGGGCCGCGCGAGCAGTACGTC.

CDR3 region: CSANLAGGLDEQFF. CDR3 nucleotide sequence: TGCAGTGCTAATCTAGCGGGGGGCCTGGATGAGCAGTTCTTC. The J gene is TRBJ2-1, the V gene TRBV20-1; TRBD2 aligns across 11 bases. Unmatched junction bases numbered 7, after V lost 4 bases and J lost 8 bases. The germline V gene encodes CDR1 DFQATT and CDR2 SNEGSKA (reference sequence). This CDR3 is built from 14 residues.

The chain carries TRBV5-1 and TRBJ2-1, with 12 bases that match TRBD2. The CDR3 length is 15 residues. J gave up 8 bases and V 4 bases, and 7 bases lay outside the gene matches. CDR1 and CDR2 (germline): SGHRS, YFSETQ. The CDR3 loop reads CASSLGLAGRDEQFF. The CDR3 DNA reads TGCGCCAGCAGCCTCGGACTAGCGGGGAGGGATGAGCAGTTCTTC.

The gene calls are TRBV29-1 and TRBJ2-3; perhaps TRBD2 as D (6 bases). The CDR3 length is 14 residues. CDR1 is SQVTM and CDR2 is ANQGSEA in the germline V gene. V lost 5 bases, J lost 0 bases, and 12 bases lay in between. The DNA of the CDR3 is TGCAGCGTTTCTGGCGGGATGAGCACAGATACGCAGTATTTT. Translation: CSVSGGMSTDTQYF.

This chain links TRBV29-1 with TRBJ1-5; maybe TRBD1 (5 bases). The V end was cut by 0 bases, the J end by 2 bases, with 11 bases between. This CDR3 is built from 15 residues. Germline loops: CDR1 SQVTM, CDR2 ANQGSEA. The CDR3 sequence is CSVEEGGVGNQPQHF. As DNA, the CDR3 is TGCAGCGTTGAAGAGGGGGGAGTCGGCAATCAGCCCCAGCATTTT.

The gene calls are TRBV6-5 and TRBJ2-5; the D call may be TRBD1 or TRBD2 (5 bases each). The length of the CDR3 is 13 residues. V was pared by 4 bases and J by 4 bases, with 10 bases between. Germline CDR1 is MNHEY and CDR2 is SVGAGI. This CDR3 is CASSSGRRETQYF. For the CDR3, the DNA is TGTGCCAGCAGTTCGGGGCGGAGAGAGACCCAGTACTTC.

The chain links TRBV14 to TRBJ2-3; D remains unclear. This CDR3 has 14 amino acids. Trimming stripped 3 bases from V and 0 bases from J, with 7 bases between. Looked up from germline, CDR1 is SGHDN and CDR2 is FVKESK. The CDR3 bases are TGTGCCAGCAGCCACCTAATTAGCACAGATACGCAGTATTTT. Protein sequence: CASSHLISTDTQYF.

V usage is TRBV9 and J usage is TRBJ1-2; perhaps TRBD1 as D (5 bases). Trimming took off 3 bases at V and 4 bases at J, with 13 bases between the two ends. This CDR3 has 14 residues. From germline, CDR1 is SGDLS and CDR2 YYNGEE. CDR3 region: CASSGGKGTYGYTF. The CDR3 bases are TGTGCCAGCAGCGGGGGAAAGGGGACCTATGGCTACACCTTC.

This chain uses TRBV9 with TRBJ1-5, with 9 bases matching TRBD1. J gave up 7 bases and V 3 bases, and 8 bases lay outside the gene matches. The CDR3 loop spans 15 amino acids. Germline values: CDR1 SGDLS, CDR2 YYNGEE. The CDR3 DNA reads TGTGCCAGCAGCGCCGGGACAGGGAGCGAACAGCCCCAGCATTTT. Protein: CASSAGTGSEQPQHF. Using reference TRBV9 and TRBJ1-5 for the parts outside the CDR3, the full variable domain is DSGVTQTPKHLITATGQRVTLRCSPRSGDLSVYWYQQSLDQGLQFLIQYYNGEERAKGNILERFSAQQFPDLHSELNLSSLELGDSALYFCASSAGTGSEQPQHFGDGTRLSIL.

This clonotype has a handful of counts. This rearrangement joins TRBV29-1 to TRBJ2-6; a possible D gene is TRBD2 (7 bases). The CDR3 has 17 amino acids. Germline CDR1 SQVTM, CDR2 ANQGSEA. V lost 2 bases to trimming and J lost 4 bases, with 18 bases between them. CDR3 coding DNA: TGCAGCGTTGAAATGAGCGGACGGGGGGCAGGGGCCAACGTCCTGACTTTC. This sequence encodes CSVEMSGRGAGANVLTF.

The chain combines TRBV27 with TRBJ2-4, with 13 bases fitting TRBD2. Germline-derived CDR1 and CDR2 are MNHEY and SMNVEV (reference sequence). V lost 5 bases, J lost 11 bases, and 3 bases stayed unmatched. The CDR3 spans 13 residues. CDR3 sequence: CASSRGLAGVQYF. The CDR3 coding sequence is TGTGCCAGCAGTCGTGGACTAGCGGGAGTTCAGTACTTC.

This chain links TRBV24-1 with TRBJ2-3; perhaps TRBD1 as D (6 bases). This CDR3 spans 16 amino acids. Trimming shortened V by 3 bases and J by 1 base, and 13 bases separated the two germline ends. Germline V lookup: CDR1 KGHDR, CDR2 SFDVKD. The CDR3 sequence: CATSDTTGRGTDTQYF. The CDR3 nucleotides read TGTGCCACCAGTGATACTACAGGGCGCGGCACAGATACGCAGTATTTT.